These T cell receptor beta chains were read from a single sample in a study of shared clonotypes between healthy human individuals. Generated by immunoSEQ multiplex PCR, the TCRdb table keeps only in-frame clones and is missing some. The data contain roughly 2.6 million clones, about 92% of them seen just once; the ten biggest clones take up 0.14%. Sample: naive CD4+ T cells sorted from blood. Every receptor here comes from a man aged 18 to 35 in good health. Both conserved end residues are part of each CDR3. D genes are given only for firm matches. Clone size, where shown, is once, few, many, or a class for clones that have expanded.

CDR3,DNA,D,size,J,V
CATYPPLGQANTGELFF,TGTGCCACCTACCCCCCGTTGGGACAGGCAAACACCGGGGAGCTGTTTTTT,TRBD1,NA,TRBJ2-2,TRBV28
CASSFSRGAIADTQYF,TGTGCCAGCAGCTTCTCCCGGGGGGCCATAGCAGATACGCAGTATTTT,NA,NA,TRBJ2-3,TRBV14
CASSLGSFESQHF,TGTGCCAGCAGCTTAGGCAGCTTTGAATCCCAGCATTTT,NA,NA,TRBJ1-5,TRBV7-2
CASSLGVAVSSYEQYF,TGTGCCAGCAGCTTGGGCGTAGCGGTAAGCTCCTACGAGCAGTACTTC,NA,NA,TRBJ2-7,TRBV5-4
CASSELDTYNSPLHF,TGTGCCAGCAGTGAACTGGACACTTATAATTCACCCCTCCACTTT,NA,NA,TRBJ1-6,TRBV25-1
CASSNQRNQPQHF,TGTGCCAGTTCAAACCAAAGGAATCAGCCCCAGCATTTT,NA,NA,TRBJ1-5,TRBV19
CSASQEGTQYF,TGCAGTGCTTCACAGGAGGGTACGCAGTATTTT,NA,NA,TRBJ2-3,TRBV20-1
CASSRKPGGKSTDTQYF,TGTGCCAGCAGTCGAAAGCCGGGCGGAAAAAGCACAGATACGCAGTATTTT,NA,NA,TRBJ2-3,TRBV7-2
CASSEGAPGELFF,TGCGCCAGCAGTGAGGGGGCACCCGGGGAGCTGTTTTTT,NA,NA,TRBJ2-2,TRBV10-2
CASYRVNTEAFF,TGTGCCAGCTACAGGGTGAACACTGAAGCTTTCTTT,NA,few,TRBJ1-1,TRBV6-5
CASRESLATGELFF,TGTGCCAGCAGGGAAAGTCTTGCCACCGGGGAGCTGTTTTTT,NA,NA,TRBJ2-2,TRBV6-1
CASSHMGTGAYEQYF,TGCGCCAGCAGCCACATGGGGACAGGGGCCTACGAGCAGTACTTC,TRBD1,NA,TRBJ2-7,TRBV4-1
CSVEGSEPYNEQFF,TGCAGCGTTGAAGGATCCGAACCCTACAATGAGCAGTTCTTC,NA,NA,TRBJ2-1,TRBV29-1
CASSQRSRGLGTDTQYF,TGCGCCAGCAGCCAAAGGAGCCGGGGTTTGGGCACAGATACGCAGTATTTT,NA,NA,TRBJ2-3,TRBV5-1
CASSESHGPNTEAFF,TGCGCCAGCAGTGAGTCGCACGGACCGAACACTGAAGCTTTCTTT,NA,few,TRBJ1-1,TRBV10-1
CASSMARDRGLREKLFF,TGTGCCAGTAGTATGGCACGGGACAGGGGACTTCGGGAAAAACTGTTTTTT,TRBD1,NA,TRBJ1-4,TRBV19
CASSWYDNSPYGYTF,TGTGCCAGCAGCTGGTACGACAACTCGCCCTATGGCTACACCTTC,NA,NA,TRBJ1-2,TRBV5-5
CASSSLADARQPDTQYF,TGTGCCAGCAGTTCCCTTGCGGACGCGAGGCAGCCAGATACGCAGTATTTT,NA,once,TRBJ2-3,TRBV28
CASSLFPGTQYF,TGTGCCAGCAGTTTATTTCCGGGGACCCAGTACTTC,NA,NA,TRBJ2-5,TRBV28
CAISELVQGSGYGYTF,TGTGCCATCAGTGAGTTGGTACAGGGGTCTGGCTATGGCTACACCTTC,TRBD1,NA,TRBJ1-2,TRBV10-3
CASSLEPSGSYNEQFF,TGCGCCAGCAGCTTGGAGCCTAGCGGGTCCTACAATGAGCAGTTCTTC,TRBD2,NA,TRBJ2-1,TRBV5-1
CASSLSHQETQYF,TGTGCCAGCAGCCTTTCACACCAAGAGACCCAGTACTTC,NA,NA,TRBJ2-5,TRBV9
CASSGGTSGLLYF,TGTGCCAGCAGCGGGGGGACTAGCGGGCTCCTTTACTTC,TRBD2,NA,TRBJ2-7,TRBV9
CASSLPRTAGNTIYF,TGTGCCAGCAGTTTACCCAGGACGGCTGGAAACACCATATATTTT,NA,NA,TRBJ1-3,TRBV28
CAISESGGQGKETQYF,TGTGCCATCAGTGAGTCTGGGGGACAGGGAAAGGAGACCCAGTACTTC,TRBD1,NA,TRBJ2-5,TRBV10-3
CASSQPGHPLYNEQFF,TGTGCCAGCAGCCAACCGGGGCACCCCCTTTACAATGAGCAGTTCTTC,NA,NA,TRBJ2-1,TRBV14
CASSERGIGELFF,TGTGCCAGCAGCGAGAGGGGCATCGGGGAGCTGTTTTTT,NA,NA,TRBJ2-2,TRBV6-1
CASSLAGNSNQPQHF,TGCGCCAGCAGCTTGGCGGGAAATAGCAATCAGCCCCAGCATTTT,NA,NA,TRBJ1-5,TRBV5-1
CASSQGGSEKLFF,TGTGCCAGCAGCCAAGGGGGGAGTGAAAAACTGTTTTTT,NA,NA,TRBJ1-4,TRBV7-9
CASSLDNSRTGELFF,TGCGCCAGCAGCTTGGATAACAGCCGCACCGGGGAGCTGTTTTTT,NA,NA,TRBJ2-2,TRBV5-1
CASSLEGMETQYF,TGCGCCAGCAGCTTGGAGGGTATGGAGACCCAGTACTTC,NA,NA,TRBJ2-5,TRBV5-1
CASSLGLSGETQYF,TGTGCCAGCAGCTTGGGCCTTAGCGGCGAGACCCAGTACTTC,NA,NA,TRBJ2-5,TRBV7-2
CAISEGLDNQPQHF,TGTGCCATCAGTGAGGGTTTGGACAATCAGCCCCAGCATTTT,NA,NA,TRBJ1-5,TRBV10-3
CASSPGLPPSTDTQYF,TGTGCCAGCAGCCCGGGACTCCCACCCAGCACAGATACGCAGTATTTT,NA,NA,TRBJ2-3,TRBV27
CARSSHRGFYGYTF,TGTGCCAGAAGCTCCCACCGGGGGTTCTATGGCTACACCTTC,NA,NA,TRBJ1-2,TRBV5-3
CAWRGGTKNIQYF,TGCGCCTGGAGAGGGGGTACCAAAAACATTCAGTACTTC,NA,NA,TRBJ2-4,TRBV30
CASSNLAVAAFF,TGTGCCAGTAGTAATCTGGCCGTTGCGGCTTTCTTT,NA,once,TRBJ1-1,TRBV19
CASSGGEEKLFF,TGTGCCTCCAGCGGGGGAGAGGAAAAACTGTTTTTT,NA,NA,TRBJ1-4,TRBV10-3
CASSQDGGAGELFF,TGCGCCAGCAGCCAAGATGGCGGCGCCGGGGAGCTGTTTTTT,NA,NA,TRBJ2-2,TRBV4-3
CASSLIQGVGGYTF,TGTGCCAGCAGCTTAATTCAGGGAGTGGGTGGCTACACCTTC,NA,once,TRBJ1-2,TRBV7-9
CASSLSAGQGNQPQHF,TGTGCCAGCAGTTTAAGTGCGGGACAGGGCAATCAGCCCCAGCATTTT,TRBD1,NA,TRBJ1-5,TRBV28
CASRRAGEEETQYF,TGTGCCAGTAGACGAGCGGGGGAAGAAGAGACCCAGTACTTC,TRBD2,once,TRBJ2-5,TRBV19
CATGTGANVLTF,TGTGCCACGGGGACAGGGGCCAACGTCCTGACTTTC,NA,NA,TRBJ2-6,TRBV30
CASSITGTGVYNEQFF,TGTGCCAGCAGCATTACCGGGACAGGGGTATACAATGAGCAGTTCTTC,TRBD1,NA,TRBJ2-1,TRBV7-2